Listed below are T cell receptor beta chains from one sample, sequenced in a study of human T cells and chemical hapten exposure. TCRdb re-called the RACE reads with MiXCR, one entry per CDR3 protein. The sample comprises approximately 85,000 distinct CDR3 sequences, roughly a tenth of which are singletons, and around 2.5% rests with the top ten. The sequencing used whole blood, collected in connection with sensitization to the hapten diphenylcyclopropenone (DPC). These receptors were collected from a woman aged 25-40 years with alopecia areata. Some clones in this sample may be carry-over from other donors' samples. Each CDR3 is given with its conserved first and last residue. D genes are given only for firm matches. A row's size may be missing; if present it is once, few, many or a size class.

J,V,D,size,DNA,CDR3
TRBJ2-3,TRBV20-1,TRBD1,few,TGCAGTGCTAGAATAGCAGGGGGCGTAGATACGCAGTATTTT,CSARIAGGVDTQYF
TRBJ1-2,TRBV6-6,NA,many,TGTGCCAGCAGTTACTCGAAGTCGGGCCAGTCCTATGGCTACACCTTC,CASSYSKSGQSYGYTF
TRBJ2-7,TRBV7-9,TRBD1,many,TGTGCCAGCAGCTTCCGGGACAGCTCCTACGAGCAGTACTTC,CASSFRDSSYEQYF
TRBJ1-6,TRBV6-5,TRBD1,many,TGTGCCAGCAGTCCCAGGACAGGGGGCTTACCCCTCCACTTT,CASSPRTGGLPLHF
TRBJ2-7,TRBV11-3,NA,many,TGTGCCAGCAGCCCCTCCCCGGGTCACGAGCAGTACTTC,CASSPSPGHEQYF
TRBJ2-5,TRBV10-3,NA,many,TGTGCCATCAGTGATAACCTGAAGGGGAAATCAGAGACCCAGTACTTC,CAISDNLKGKSETQYF
TRBJ2-3,TRBV5-1,NA,many,TGCGCCAGCAGCTTGGACCTGGGAGTAGCAGATACGCAGTATTTT,CASSLDLGVADTQYF
TRBJ2-1,TRBV7-2,NA,NA,TGTGCCAGCAGACTCCCCCCGCGCAATGAGCAGTTCTTC,CASRLPPRNEQFF
TRBJ2-5,TRBV7-3,NA,many,TGTGCCGGGCGGGCGTTCCAAGAGACCCAGTACTTC,CAGRAFQETQYF
TRBJ2-5,TRBV29-1,TRBD2,few,TGCAGCGTTCCCCGGACTAGCGTCGAGACCCAGTACTTC,CSVPRTSVETQYF
TRBJ1-5,TRBV6-5,NA,NA,TGTGCCAGCAGTCCGGACCTGGGGAGCAATCAGCCCCAGCATTTT,CASSPDLGSNQPQHF
TRBJ2-2,TRBV9,NA,NA,TGTGCCAGCAGCGCCGGGACCGGGGAGCTGTTTTTT,CASSAGTGELFF
TRBJ2-7,TRBV20-1,TRBD1,many,TGCAGTGCTAGAGCCGCGAACAGGGGGCGCGAGCAGTACTTC,CSARAANRGREQYF
TRBJ2-2,TRBV6-2/TRBV6-3,TRBD2,many,TGTGCCAGCAACTCCGGGACTAGCAACACCGGGGAGCTGTTTTTT,CASNSGTSNTGELFF
TRBJ1-2,TRBV6-4,NA,few,TGTGCCAGCAGTCCCAACAGCGTCTATGGCTACACCTTC,CASSPNSVYGYTF
TRBJ1-1,TRBV7-9,NA,many,TGTGCCAGCAGCCAGACAGGCACTGAAGCTTTCTTT,CASSQTGTEAFF